Detailed here is one T cell receptor beta chain. This CDR3 contains 15 residues. Germline CDR1 is SGHTA and CDR2 is FQGNSA. Trimming removed 4 bases from V and 1 base from J; junction bases left unmatched: 5. In the original processing: Estimation of nucleated cell counts relied on the amplification of reference gene primers. TCRdb keeps only in-frame clones here, not all; method: immunoSEQ multiplex PCR. V, J and clone size are those of that table, while D and trimming were read from the DNA. Here the sample spans roughly 240,000 clones, 65% to 90% being singletons. The data derive from a study of blood T cell repertoires in COVID-19. Overall study context: The cDNA or gDNA used as material had been derived from T cells, B-cell-depleted T cells, or PBMCs.

Source material: peripheral blood. The TCR originated in a man aged 45-60 years with COVID-19, enrolled during active disease. V and J are TRBV7-2 and TRBJ1-1, with TRBD1 identical over 8 bases. CDR3 in amino acids: CASSSRTGQNTEAFF. The DNA of the CDR3 is TGTGCCAGCAGCTCAAGGACAGGGCAGAACACTGAAGCTTTCTTT.